These 8 T cell receptor beta chains were all obtained from the same sample, sequenced in a study of blood T cell repertoires in COVID-19. Data came from immunoSEQ multiplex PCR; TCRdb stores just in-frame clones and leaves some out. The data hold a few hundred thousand clones, with about four fifths observed a single time. The sequenced sample consisted of PBMCs or T cells enriched from blood (not recorded which). These receptors came from a man aged 50 or older who had recovered from COVID-19.

This rearrangement joins TRBV5-4 to TRBJ1-4; 7 bases are a match to TRBD1. Looked up from germline, CDR1 is SGHNT and CDR2 is YYREEE (reference sequence). The CDR3 consists of 15 residues. The V and J ends lost 3 bases and 8 bases, in that order; junction bases with no gene match: 10. The CDR3 DNA is TGTGCCAGCAGCTGGTCAGACAGGGAAGGCGAAAAACTGTTTTTT. Translating gives CASSWSDREGEKLFF.

Only one count was recorded for this clone. The V and J genes are TRBV5-1 and TRBJ2-2, with 9 bases that match TRBD1. Germline V gene sequence: CDR1 SGHRS, CDR2 YFSETQ. This CDR3 has 16 residues. With V trimmed by 4 bases and J by 2 bases, 6 bases remained unmatched. The CDR3 DNA sequence: TGCGCCAGCAGCCACAGGACAGGGGCCAACACCGGGGAGCTGTTTTTT. Translated: CASSHRTGANTGELFF.

In this sample, this clone turned up once. The genes are TRBV24-1 and TRBJ2-2; no definite D call. The CDR3 covers 13 residues. Germline V gives CDR1 KGHDR, CDR2 SFDVKD. Written as DNA, the CDR3 is TGTGCGATACACAGCCAAAACACCGGGGAGCTGTTTTTT. As protein: CAIHSQNTGELFF.

The chain links TRBV18 to TRBJ1-1; D gene unclear. The CDR3 has 16 residues. Trimming took off 0 bases at V and 4 bases at J, with 15 bases between the two ends. CDR1 and CDR2 (germline): KGHSH, LQKENI. The CDR3 region has the DNA TGTGCCAGCTCACCACCGGGAGCGGGGATGAGCACTGAAGCTTTCTTT. This gives the protein CASSPPGAGMSTEAFF.

The chain employs TRBV18 and TRBJ1-2; a possible D gene is TRBD1 (5 bases). This CDR3 spans 15 amino acids. The germline V and J ends were trimmed by 2 bases and 2 bases, with 12 bases remaining between them. Germline CDR1 KGHSH, CDR2 LQKENI. The chain's CDR3 is CASSPAGDPNYGYTF. The CDR3 coding sequence is TGTGCCAGCTCACCAGCGGGGGACCCGAACTATGGCTACACCTTC.

J is TRBJ2-1 and V is TRBV7-2, with TRBD2 identical over 7 bases. Germline CDR1 reads SGHTA; CDR2 reads FQGNSA. The CDR3 runs 15 residues. Trimming took 5 bases from V and 6 from J; bases not matched to a gene: 10. In DNA, the CDR3 is TGTGCCAGCAGCCGCTGGCTCAGCGGGACCAATGAGCAGTTCTTC. Translating gives CASSRWLSGTNEQFF. Full variable domain (rest looked up from reference TRBV7-2 and TRBJ2-1): GAGVSQSPSNKVTEKGKDVELRCDPISGHTALYWYRQSLGQGLEFLIYFQGNSAPDKSGLPSDRFSAERTGGSVSTLTIQRTQQEDSAVYLCASSRWLSGTNEQFFGPGTRLTVL.

As for this clone: The junction differs from germline at one of its ends, possibly a read error. The chain uses TRBV7-7 and TRBJ2-5; no firm D call. The germline gives CDR1 SSHAT, CDR2 FNYEAQ (reference sequence). The CDR3 spans 15 residues. The CDR3 here is CASSLCSAYQETQYF. The CDR3 nucleotides are TGTGCTAGCAGCTTATGTAGTGCGTACCAAGAGACCCAGTACTTC. Using reference TRBV7-7 and TRBJ2-5 for the parts outside the CDR3, the full variable domain is GAGVSQSPRYKVTKRGQDVTLRCDPISSHATLYWYQQALGQGPEFLTYFNYEAQPDKSGLPSDRFSAERPEGSISTLTIQRTEQRDSAMYRCASSLCSAYQETQYFGPGTRLLVL.

The chain couples TRBV18 to TRBJ2-1, with 10 bases identical to TRBD2. The V and J ends lost 0 bases and 3 bases, in that order; junction bases with no gene match: 2. The CDR3 has 16 residues. Germline CDR1 is KGHSH and CDR2 is LQKENI. DNA for the CDR3: TGTGCCAGCTCACCACCAGGGACTAGCGACTACAATGAGCAGTTCTTC. It specifies CASSPPGTSDYNEQFF.